One sample yielded the 10 T cell receptor beta chains listed below, sequenced in a study of vaccination and CD4 T cells after COVID-19. The study sequenced cultured CD4+ T cell DNA using the Oncomine TCR Beta short-read assay. TCRdb used MiXCR to reprocess the PCR reads, holding one entry per CDR3 protein. The data contain just over 9,500 distinct CDR3 sequences, 50% to 65% of them seen just once; the ten biggest clones take up over 20%. Antigens for these TCRs are unknown. Treatment noted: approximately nine-day PBMC culture with coronavirus spike peptide pools or control peptides (ViraFEST assay). Material for sequencing was CD4+ T cells from blood, cultured in vitro. All receptors come from a human donor who had recovered from COVID-19.

The gene calls are TRBV16 and TRBJ1-1; D ambiguous. The CDR3 has 13 amino acids. Germline-derived CDR1 and CDR2 are KGHSY and FQNENV. Trimming removed 2 bases at V and 0 bases at J, with 4 bases between. CDR3 amino acids: CASSQKVNTEAFF. DNA for the CDR3: TGTGCCAGCAGCCAAAAGGTGAACACTGAAGCTTTCTTT.

The J gene is TRBJ2-3, the V gene TRBV7-2; tentatively, D is TRBD1 (6 bases). Germline V gene sequence: CDR1 SGHTA, CDR2 FQGNSA. The CDR3 is 14 amino acids. V shed 1 base and J shed 4 bases, with 9 bases lying between them. CDR3 nucleotides: TGTGCCAGCAGCTTAGGCAGGGGTTCAGATACGCAGTATTTT. Its protein is CASSLGRGSDTQYF.

There are a few counts of this clonotype. The chain recombines TRBV7-2 with TRBJ2-5; 8 bases fit TRBD1. Trimming cost V 4 bases and J 5 bases; bases outside gene matches: 6. The CDR3 totals 14 residues. Per the germline V gene, CDR1 is SGHTA and CDR2 is FQGNSA. DNA of the CDR3: TGTGCCAGCAGCTCGGGACAGGTGTTCGAGACCCAGTACTTC. Protein: CASSSGQVFETQYF.

This chain uses TRBV10-1 with TRBJ2-7; D call uncertain. Deletions cut 2 bases from V and 2 bases from J, with 16 bases between. CDR3 length: 16 residues. CDR1 and CDR2 from the germline V gene are WNHNN and SYGVQD (reference sequence). The CDR3 nucleotides read TGCGCCAGCAGTGAGGCCCAGGCTACATGCACCTACGAGCAGTACTTC. Its translation: CASSEAQATCTYEQYF.

This clonotype came up once. This chain uses TRBV12-3 or TRBV12-4 with TRBJ2-2, with TRBD1 as a possible D gene (6 bases). Trimming took 6 bases from V and 1 from J, leaving 9 bases between them. The CDR3 contains 14 residues. The chain's CDR3 is CASRGAGNTGELFF. CDR3 nucleotides: TGTGCCAGCAGGGGGGCGGGGAACACCGGGGAGCTGTTTTTT.

The chain joins TRBV4-2 to TRBJ2-3; 10 bases line up with TRBD2. Germline assignment: CDR1 LGHNA and CDR2 YNFKEQ. The CDR3 covers 17 residues. V dropped 1 base and J dropped 4; count of bases not matched to a gene: 8. Here the CDR3 reads CASSQAWLAGDADTQYF. In nucleotides, the CDR3 is TGTGCCAGCAGCCAAGCATGGCTAGCGGGAGACGCAGATACGCAGTATTTT.

This chain connects TRBV7-2 to TRBJ2-1; 11 nucleotides match TRBD2. The length of the CDR3 is 12 residues. V dropped 11 bases and J dropped 10; count of bases not matched to a gene: 7. Germline lookup yields CDR1 SGHTA and CDR2 FQGNSA. CDR3 protein: CAANTSGREQFF. The DNA of the CDR3 is TGTGCCGCAAATACTAGCGGGAGAGAGCAGTTCTTC.

The CDR3 here is CASSLGTAERSPLHF. The CDR3 nucleotides are TGTGCCAGCAGCTTAGGTACGGCGGAGAGGTCACCCCTCCACTTT. The chain has TRBV7-2 and TRBJ1-6; D gene uncertain. This CDR3 is 15 amino acids long. Per the germline V gene, CDR1 is SGHTA and CDR2 is FQGNSA. V was clipped by 1 base and J by 10 bases, with 14 bases between them.

The chain employs TRBV25-1 and TRBJ2-7; weak D call: TRBD1 (5 bases). Trimming stripped 6 bases from V and 6 bases from J, with 15 bases between. The CDR3 is made up of 13 amino acids. Germline CDR1 reads MGHDK; CDR2 reads SYGVNS. The CDR3 here is CASSLGQGLEQYF. The CDR3 region has the DNA TGTGCCAGCAGCCTTGGGCAGGGCCTCGAGCAGTACTTC.

This clonotype appeared a few times. V gene TRBV7-3 combines with J gene TRBJ2-1; D is perhaps TRBD1 or TRBD2 (6 bases each). Trimming shortened V by 4 bases and J by 5 bases, and 12 bases separated the two germline ends. From germline, CDR1 is SGHTA and CDR2 FQGTGA. The CDR3 is 14 amino acids. The CDR3 DNA reads as TGTGCCAGCAGCTCCTTTCGGGGGCACAATGAGCAGTTCTTC. Its translation is CASSSFRGHNEQFF.